Listed below are T cell receptor beta chains from one sample, sequenced in a study of cytomegalovirus exposure and HLA in healthy donors. Clones were read by immunoSEQ multiplex PCR, and TCRdb kept only the in-frame ones, dropping some. The sample has 75,000 to 90,000 clones. The specimen sequenced was PBMCs. These receptors originate from a woman aged 55-69 years in good health and CMV-seronegative. The CDR3 runs from the conserved cysteine through the conserved F or W. The order of the fields is V gene, D gene, J gene, CDR3 DNA, CDR3 protein. D genes are given only for firm matches.

>TRBV4-2|TRBD2|TRBJ2-1
TGTGCCAGCAGCGTCGACACTAGCGGTTCCTACAATGAGCAGTTCTTC
CASSVDTSGSYNEQFF
>TRBV18|-|TRBJ1-5
TGTGCCAGCTCACCACCGACAGGCGAAGGGCCCCAGCATTTT
CASSPPTGEGPQHF
>TRBV10-1|TRBD2|TRBJ2-1
TGCGCCAGCAGTGGTAGGACGGGACTAGCGGCCAATGAGCAGTTCTTC
CASSGRTGLAANEQFF
>TRBV7-9|-|TRBJ1-5
TGTGCCAGCAGCTTCCACGGGGGTTTTCAGCCCCAGCATTTT
CASSFHGGFQPQHF
>TRBV6-4|TRBD2|TRBJ2-2
TGTGCCACCCGGACTAGCGCCTTTAACACCGGGGAGCTGTTTTTT
CATRTSAFNTGELFF
>TRBV5-1|TRBD1|TRBJ1-6
TGCGCCAGCAGCTTGAACGTACAGGGGACCTCTAATTCACCCCTCCACTTT
CASSLNVQGTSNSPLHF
>TRBV7-2|-|TRBJ2-2
TGTGCCAGCAGCCACTTTAAAAACACCGGGGAGCTGTTTTTT
CASSHFKNTGELFF
>TRBV6-4|-|TRBJ1-3
TGTGCCAGCAGTTGGATCTGGGCCCTACAGGGAGCTTGGAACACCATATATTTT
CASSWIWALQGAWNTIYF
>TRBV4-3|TRBD1|TRBJ2-1
TGCGCCAGCAGCCAAGATGGAGGGACAGGGGAGGGCAATGAGCAGTTCTTC
CASSQDGGTGEGNEQFF
>TRBV6-1|TRBD1|TRBJ1-6
TGTGCCAGCAGTCCCTTAAGACAGGGGAATTCACCCCTCCACTTT
CASSPLRQGNSPLHF
>TRBV10-3|TRBD1|TRBJ2-7
TGTGCCATCAGTGAGTCTGAGGGGGCGCAGTCCTACGAGCAGTACTTC
CAISESEGAQSYEQYF
>TRBV5-1|-|TRBJ1-5
TGCGCCAGCAGCTCGGGGGAAGTTTGGGATCAGCCCCAGCATTTT
CASSSGEVWDQPQHF
>TRBV30|-|TRBJ2-5
TGTGCCTGGAGTACTGGGCTGGAGACCCAGTACTTC
CAWSTGLETQYF
>TRBV4-3|-|TRBJ2-7
TGCGCCAGCAGCCTCGAGGCTTCTCAAGCCTACGAGCAGTACTTC
CASSLEASQAYEQYF
>TRBV19|-|TRBJ1-1
TGTGCCAGTAGTCCGGACAGACCAATTAACACTGAAGCTTTCTTT
CASSPDRPINTEAFF
>TRBV13|TRBD1|TRBJ2-5
TGTGCCAGCAGCTTAGGGGACAGGCCCTATGGGGCCCAGTACTTC
CASSLGDRPYGAQYF
>TRBV7-9|TRBD1|TRBJ2-7
TGTGCCAGCAGCTTAGTCGGCAGGGGGCCATCCGAGCAGTACTTC
CASSLVGRGPSEQYF
>TRBV10-1|-|TRBJ2-2
TGCGCCAGCACCGCGTCGAACACCGGGGAGCTGTTTTTT
CASTASNTGELFF
>TRBV2|-|TRBJ2-1
TGTGCCAGCGATGGGCTAAACAATGAGCAGTTCTTC
CASDGLNNEQFF
>TRBV7-9|TRBD2|TRBJ2-1
TGTGCCAGCAGCAGTGGGACGTGGACTAGCGGGAGAGATGAGCAGTTCTTC
CASSSGTWTSGRDEQFF
>TRBV29-1|-|TRBJ2-1
TGCAGCGTTGACCGGAGCTCCTACAATGAGCAGTTCTTC
CSVDRSSYNEQFF
>TRBV27|-|TRBJ1-2
TGTGCCAGCAGTTCTGGGCCCTCCCACTATGGCTACACCTTC
CASSSGPSHYGYTF
>TRBV6-5|-|TRBJ1-2
TGTGCCAGCAGTTACGCACAGGGATATGGCTACACCTTC
CASSYAQGYGYTF
>TRBV28|TRBD1|TRBJ2-7
TGTGCCAGCAATCAGGGGGCCTACGAGCAGTACTTC
CASNQGAYEQYF
>TRBV14|-|TRBJ1-1
TGTGCCAGCAGCCAAGATCCAGGGGTCGTTACTGAAGCTTTCTTT
CASSQDPGVVTEAFF
>TRBV4-3|TRBD1|TRBJ2-3
TGCGCCAGCAGCCAAGTCCTGCAGGGGGGCACAGATACGCAGTATTTT
CASSQVLQGGTDTQYF
>TRBV19|TRBD1|TRBJ2-5
TGTGCCAGTAGTATTGGGACAGGGTTCCAAGAGACCCAGTACTTC
CASSIGTGFQETQYF
>TRBV5-4|TRBD1|TRBJ2-5
TGTGCCAGCAGCCCTTCCGGGACAGGGTTAAAGACCCAGTACTTC
CASSPSGTGLKTQYF
>TRBV5-1|TRBD1|TRBJ2-5
TGCGCCAGCAGCTTACAGGGGGCCCAAGAGACCCAGTACTTC
CASSLQGAQETQYF
>TRBV7-2|-|TRBJ2-7
TGTGCCAGCAGCTTTAGCTCCTACGAGCAGTACTTC
CASSFSSYEQYF
>TRBV4-2|TRBD2|TRBJ2-5
TGTGCCAGCAGCCAAGCAGCGCGGCCGGGAGGGGAGACCCAGTACTTC
CASSQAARPGGETQYF
>TRBV2|-|TRBJ2-1
TGTGCCAGCACCCCTTTTCAAAGGGGGGGGAATGAGCAGTTCTTC
CASTPFQRGGNEQFF
>TRBV5-1|TRBD2|TRBJ2-5
TGCGCCAGCAGCTTGGCCCAGCTAGCGGACGGGGAGACCCAGTACTTC
CASSLAQLADGETQYF
>TRBV27|TRBD2|TRBJ2-1
TGTGCCAGCAGGCGGGGGGAGGGAGGGGCAAATGAGCAGTTCTTC
CASRRGEGGANEQFF